Each of the 9 T cell receptor beta chains below was sequenced from the same sample in a study of blood T cells in healthy people across ages. It was with a sample-barcoded 5' primer and a J-beta primer mix that a second PCR of about 6 to 11 cycles was run. TCRdb reprocessed the 5' RACE reads via MiXCR and lists one record per CDR3 protein. Of around 600,000 distinct CDR3 sequences listed, roughly 48% are singletons. The sample was blood. The receptors were sampled from a man aged 80 or over in good health.

The table lists this clonotype with a few counts. CDR3 in amino acids: CASSFQRGRAHPYTF. In DNA, the CDR3 is TGTGCCAGCAGTTTCCAGCGGGGCAGGGCCCACCCCTACACCTTC. The gene calls are TRBV6-5 and TRBJ1-2; possibly TRBD1 for D (5 bases). CDR1 and CDR2 (germline): MNHEY, SVGAGI. The CDR3 is 15 residues long. V was shortened by 4 bases and J by 10 bases, with 22 bases between the two germline ends.

This clonotype came up a few times. This chain connects TRBV20-1 to TRBJ1-2, with D perhaps TRBD1 (5 bases). The CDR3 runs to 12 residues. The V gene's germline CDR1 is DFQATT and CDR2 SNEGSKA (reference sequence). Between the trimmed V and J ends, which lost 3 bases and 2 bases, there was a span of 7 bases. The CDR3 nucleotides are TGCAGTGCTAGGGCAGGGAACTATGGCTACACCTTC. Protein product: CSARAGNYGYTF.

CDR3 protein: CASSSTGTTYEQYF. In DNA, the CDR3 is TGTGCCAGCAGCTCGACCGGGACTACCTACGAGCAGTACTTC. The chain is built from TRBV5-8 and TRBJ2-7; 7 nucleotides line up with TRBD2. Germline CDR1 SGHTS, CDR2 YDEGEE. V lost 3 bases to trimming and J lost 2 bases; unmatched junction nucleotides: 5. The CDR3 has 14 amino acids.

The chain uses TRBV7-2 and TRBJ2-7; 9 bases align to TRBD1. The CDR3 contains 15 residues. Trimming removed 5 bases from V and 4 bases from J; junction bases left unmatched: 9. Germline CDR1 reads SGHTA; CDR2 reads FQGNSA. DNA for the CDR3: TGTGCCAGCAGCCCCAGGGACAGGGACCTTTACGAGCAGTACTTC. It is translated as CASSPRDRDLYEQYF. Full variable domain (outside the CDR3, taken from reference TRBV7-2 and TRBJ2-7): GAGVSQSPSNKVTEKGKDVELRCDPISGHTALYWYRQSLGQGLEFLIYFQGNSAPDKSGLPSDRFSAERTGGSVSTLTIQRTQQEDSAVYLCASSPRDRDLYEQYFGPGTRLTVT.

Only a few counts were recorded for this clonotype. The gene calls are TRBV4-3 and TRBJ2-6; possibly TRBD1 for D (5 bases). Germline CDR1 LGHNA, CDR2 YSLEER. CDR3 length: 19 residues. V was trimmed by 0 bases and J by 0 bases, leaving 15 bases between them. In DNA form, the CDR3 reads TGCGCCAGCAGCCAAGAGTTTATCGCAGGGCGCTCTGGGGCCAACGTCCTGACTTTC. Its protein is CASSQEFIAGRSGANVLTF.

The CDR3 loop is CASSVVGLAQETQYF. CDR3 bases: TGTGCCAGCAGCGTAGTGGGACTAGCCCAAGAGACCCAGTACTTC. The chain uses TRBV9 and TRBJ2-5; 9 bases line up with TRBD2. CDR3 length equals 15 residues. Germline V gene sequence: CDR1 SGDLS, CDR2 YYNGEE. Trimming cost V 0 bases and J 1 base; bases outside gene matches: 1.

This clonotype has just a few counts. The gene calls are TRBV7-2 and TRBJ2-3, with D uncertain. V lost 2 bases to trimming and J lost 1 base, with 7 bases between them. CDR3 length: 14 amino acids. The germline V gene encodes CDR1 SGHTA and CDR2 FQGNSA. CDR3 in amino acids: CASSLRARTDTQYF. The CDR3 nucleotides read TGTGCCAGCAGCTTACGGGCTCGCACAGATACGCAGTATTTT. Combining the CDR3 with reference TRBV7-2 and TRBJ2-3 gives the whole variable domain GAGVSQSPSNKVTEKGKDVELRCDPISGHTALYWYRQSLGQGLEFLIYFQGNSAPDKSGLPSDRFSAERTGGSVSTLTIQRTQQEDSAVYLCASSLRARTDTQYFGPGTRLTVL.

The rearrangement links TRBV20-1 to TRBJ1-5; the D gene is possibly TRBD1 (6 bases). The germline V gene has CDR1 DFQATT and CDR2 SNEGSKA (reference sequence). The CDR3 loop spans 12 amino acids. V was clipped by 5 bases and J by 6 bases, with 11 bases between them. CDR3 coding DNA: TGCAGTGCTCTAGGGGGAGGTCAGCCCCAGCATTTT. This encodes CSALGGGQPQHF.

V gene TRBV7-3 combines with J gene TRBJ2-5; either TRBD1 or TRBD2 may fit D (7 bases each). Trimming cost V 5 bases and J 5 bases, with 18 bases left between them. The CDR3 totals 15 residues. Germline CDR1 reads SGHTA; CDR2 reads FQGTGA. The CDR3 region is CASSPQGGFGETQYF. In DNA, the CDR3 is TGTGCCAGCAGCCCCCAGGGGGGGTTTGGGGAGACCCAGTACTTC. The complete variable domain, with remaining parts taken from reference TRBV7-3 and TRBJ2-5, reads GAGVSQTPSNKVTEKGKYVELRCDPISGHTALYWYRQSLGQGPEFLIYFQGTGAADDSGLPNDRFFAVRPEGSVSTLKIQRTERGDSAVYLCASSPQGGFGETQYFGPGTRLLVL.